This T cell receptor beta chain came from a study of post-analysis software for immune sequencing data. Trimming stripped 2 bases from V and 2 bases from J, with 12 bases between. The CDR3 consists of 15 residues. From germline, CDR1 is ENHRY and CDR2 SYGVKD. A note on this clonotype: Antigen: not known.

General study points: F measure clustering grouped samples strongly by preparation batch. There was significantly lower normalized Chao1 diversity in multiple sclerosis patients than in controls. Patients carried roughly five TRBV segments more frequently than controls did, and TRBV5-6, TRBV5-1 and TRBV20-1 were among them.

Every TCR beta cDNA library bore unique molecular identifiers. TCRdb analysed the PCR reads with MiXCR anew, one entry per CDR3 protein. The repertoire consists of roughly 600,000 distinct CDR3 sequences, with 44% occurring once and the leading ten covering around 1.7%. What was sequenced was blood. The TCR comes from a girl between 10 and 17 years old with multiple sclerosis. The chain employs TRBV10-3 and TRBJ1-1, with TRBD1 as a possible D gene (5 bases). The CDR3 region is CAISEMGGGNTEAFF. The DNA for the CDR3 is TGTGCCATCAGTGAGATGGGGGGGGGAAACACTGAAGCTTTCTTT.